Listed here are 29 T cell receptor beta chains from one sample, sequenced in a study of blood T cell repertoires in COVID-19. TCRdb keeps only in-frame clones here, not all; method: immunoSEQ multiplex PCR. This table holds fewer than 500,000 clones, around 89% found once. Sequencing was done on a sample of PBMCs or T cells enriched from blood (not recorded which). The receptors shown here come from a man younger than 40 who had recovered from COVID-19.

Remarks on this clone: The junction and the germline gene differ at one end; a read error may be behind it. The CDR3 nucleotides are TGTGCCAGCAACCAACGGGGGATCACTGAAGCTTTCTTT. Translating it yields CASNQRGITEAFF. The chain links TRBV4-2 to TRBJ1-1, with D possibly TRBD1 on 5 matching bases. This CDR3 region has 13 residues. Per the germline V gene, CDR1 is LGHNA and CDR2 is YNFKEQ.

This clone showed up just once. This chain's CDR3 is CASSLDRNLLETQYF. CDR3 bases: TGCGCCAGCAGCTTGGACAGGAACCTTTTAGAGACCCAGTACTTC. This chain uses TRBV5-1 with TRBJ2-5; possibly TRBD1 for D (5 bases). CDR1 SGHRS and CDR2 YFSETQ come from the germline V gene. The CDR3 extends over 15 amino acids. The V and J ends lost 0 bases and 4 bases respectively, with 13 bases between them. The full variable domain, rest sourced from reference TRBV5-1 and TRBJ2-5, is KAGVTQTPRYLIKTRGQQVTLSCSPISGHRSVSWYQQTPGQGLQFLFEYFSETQRNKGNFPGRFSGRQFSNSRSEMNVSTLELGDSALYLCASSLDRNLLETQYFGPGTRLLVL.

The V call is TRBV7-9, the J call TRBJ2-3; D gene ambiguous. The CDR3 loop spans 15 amino acids. Germline loops: CDR1 SEHNR, CDR2 FQNEAQ (reference sequence). V lost 2 bases and J lost 4, with 13 bases in between. As DNA, the CDR3 is TGTGCCAGCAGCTTACGTGGCGGTTCGTCAGATACGCAGTATTTT. Translating gives CASSLRGGSSDTQYF.

V usage is TRBV5-1 and J usage is TRBJ2-3, with D unresolved. Germline-derived CDR1 and CDR2 are SGHRS and YFSETQ. The V gene lost 3 bases and the J gene lost 1 base, with 9 bases spanning the gap. This CDR3 region has 14 residues. The CDR3, as DNA: TGCGCCAGCAGCTGGGCTGAACGCACAGATACGCAGTATTTT. Translating gives CASSWAERTDTQYF. Complete variable domain (other parts from reference TRBV5-1 and TRBJ2-3): KAGVTQTPRYLIKTRGQQVTLSCSPISGHRSVSWYQQTPGQGLQFLFEYFSETQRNKGNFPGRFSGRQFSNSRSEMNVSTLELGDSALYLCASSWAERTDTQYFGPGTRLTVL.

The V and J genes are TRBV4-1 and TRBJ2-7; TRBD2 matches 8 bases. The CDR3 has 16 residues. The germline V gene has CDR1 MGHRA and CDR2 YSYEKL. With V trimmed by 2 bases and J by 3 bases, 9 bases remained unmatched. CDR3 protein: CASSQQLAEPGYEQYF. The CDR3 nucleotides are TGCGCCAGCAGCCAACAACTAGCGGAGCCGGGCTACGAGCAGTACTTC.

This rearrangement joins TRBV4-1 to TRBJ2-7, with 7 positions matching TRBD1. Germline V gene lookup returns CDR1 MGHRA and CDR2 YSYEKL. There are 15 residues in the CDR3. With 2 bases clipped from V and 2 bases from J, the junction kept 6 bases outside the gene matches. The CDR3 DNA sequence: TGCGCCAGCAGCCAAATGACAGGGAATCCCTACGAGCAGTACTTC. It translates to CASSQMTGNPYEQYF.

The chain carries TRBV7-9 and TRBJ2-1; 7 bases agree with TRBD2. Germline values: CDR1 SEHNR, CDR2 FQNEAQ (reference sequence). CDR3 length: 16 residues. The ends lost 6 bases at V and 0 bases at J; junction bases unmatched: 8. CDR3 amino acids: CASSPWGGSSYNEQFF. The CDR3 bases are TGTGCCAGCAGTCCTTGGGGCGGGAGCTCCTACAATGAGCAGTTCTTC.

V and J are TRBV6-1 and TRBJ2-2; D possibly corresponds to TRBD2 (6 bases). With 0 bases removed from V and 1 base from J, the gap between germline ends came to 9 bases. The CDR3 consists of 16 residues. CDR1 is MNHNS and CDR2 is SASEGT in the germline V gene. As DNA, the CDR3 is TGTGCCAGCAGTGAAGCTTGGGGACTGAACACCGGGGAGCTGTTTTTT. Its protein is CASSEAWGLNTGELFF.

The chain carries TRBV6-5 and TRBJ1-2; 8 nucleotides line up with TRBD1. Trimming at V came to 6 bases and at J to 3 bases, leaving 3 bases not matched to a gene. Germline CDR1 reads MNHEY; CDR2 reads SVGAGI. CDR3 size: 13 residues. The CDR3 DNA reads as TGTGCCAGCAGGGCAGGGGGCGACTATGGCTACACCTTC. Translation gives CASRAGGDYGYTF.

The V call is TRBV28, the J call TRBJ2-7; 8 bases agree with TRBD1. J gave up 6 bases and V 4 bases, and 11 bases lay outside the gene matches. This CDR3 comprises 15 residues. CDR1 is MDHEN and CDR2 is SYDVKM in the germline V gene. The CDR3 DNA sequence: TGTGCCAGCAGTTCTACCGGACAGGGAGAACCCGAGCAGTACTTC. It yields the protein CASSSTGQGEPEQYF. Filled out from reference TRBV28 and TRBJ2-7, the complete variable domain reads DVKVTQSSRYLVKRTGEKVFLECVQDMDHENMFWYRQDPGLGLRLIYFSYDVKMKEKGDIPEGYSVSREKKERFSLILESASTNQTSMYLCASSSTGQGEPEQYFGPGTRLTVT.

V usage is TRBV30 and J usage is TRBJ2-2, with a possible D match to TRBD2 (5 bases). V lost 5 bases and J 5 bases, leaving 9 bases between the germline ends. This CDR3 has 12 amino acids. CDR1 GTSNPN and CDR2 SVGIG come from the germline V gene (reference sequence). The chain's CDR3 is CAWGEPTGELFF. In DNA form, the CDR3 reads TGTGCCTGGGGGGAGCCTACCGGGGAGCTGTTTTTT. Looking up the rest from reference TRBV30 and TRBJ2-2 gives the full variable domain: SQTIHQWPATLVQPVGSPLSLECTVEGTSNPNLYWYRQAAGRGLQLLFYSVGIGQISSEVPQNLSASRPQDRQFILSSKKLLLSDSGFYLCAWGEPTGELFFGEGSRLTVL.

V gene TRBV5-6 combines with J gene TRBJ2-5; D is uncertain. Trimming cost V 4 bases and J 3 bases, with 4 bases left between them. In germline, CDR1 is SGHDT, CDR2 YYEEEE. The CDR3 is made up of 11 amino acids. DNA of the CDR3: TGTGCCAGCAGCACAAAAGAGACCCAGTACTTC. It codes for CASSTKETQYF. The full variable domain, rest sourced from reference TRBV5-6 and TRBJ2-5, is DAGVTQSPTHLIKTRGQQVTLRCSPKSGHDTVSWYQQALGQGPQFIFQYYEEEERQRGNFPDRFSGHQFPNYSSELNVNALLLGDSALYLCASSTKETQYFGPGTRLLVL.

J is TRBJ2-7 and V is TRBV6-2 or TRBV6-3; the D is unclear. V was clipped by 2 bases and J by 7 bases, with 15 bases between them. Germline V gives CDR1 MNHEY, CDR2 SVGEGT. The CDR3 contains 14 residues. The CDR3 nucleotides read TGTGCCAGCAGTTACGAGGCAGAACATGGGGAGCAGTACTTC. Translation: CASSYEAEHGEQYF.

This sequence joins TRBV6-1 and TRBJ1-2, with 7 bases identical to TRBD1. The CDR3 runs 15 residues. CDR1 and CDR2 (germline): MNHNS, SASEGT. J lost 5 bases, V lost 3 bases, and 9 bases had no gene match. The CDR3 here is CASSEGQPGMYGYTF. CDR3 nucleotides: TGTGCCAGCAGTGAGGGACAGCCAGGGATGTATGGCTACACCTTC.

V gene TRBV6-1 combines with J gene TRBJ2-5, with 7 nucleotides matching TRBD1. The CDR3 extends over 16 amino acids. V lost 1 base to trimming and J lost 5 bases; unmatched junction nucleotides: 10. CDR1 is MNHNS and CDR2 is SASEGT in the germline V gene. The CDR3 here is CASSEGQGDRFETQYF. CDR3 in DNA: TGTGCCAGCAGTGAAGGGCAGGGGGACCGTTTTGAGACCCAGTACTTC.

This rearrangement joins TRBV10-1 to TRBJ1-1; 8 positions agree with TRBD1. The trim removed 8 bases at V and 0 bases at J, leaving 8 bases unmatched. Germline V lookup: CDR1 WNHNN, CDR2 SYGVQD (reference sequence). This CDR3 region has 15 residues. The CDR3 coding sequence is TGCGCCAGCGGTCGACAGGGGCCCATGAACACTGAAGCTTTCTTT. It specifies CASGRQGPMNTEAFF.

The rearrangement uses TRBV5-8 and TRBJ2-3, with 10 bases identical to TRBD2. The V and J ends lost 4 bases and 0 bases, in that order; junction bases with no gene match: 2. The length of the CDR3 is 15 residues. Germline CDR1 reads SGHTS; CDR2 reads YDEGEE. CDR3 nucleotide sequence: TGTGCCAGCAGCAAGGGACTAGCGAGCACAGATACGCAGTATTTT. It specifies CASSKGLASTDTQYF.

The chain recombines TRBV10-3 with TRBJ1-1; 9 nucleotides line up with TRBD1. V was pared by 4 bases and J by 1 base, with 1 base of the junction left unmatched. The germline CDR1 and CDR2 sequences are ENHRY and SYGVKD. The length of the CDR3 is 14 residues. The CDR3 DNA sequence: TGTGCCATCAGTGTGACAGGGGGGAACACTGAAGCTTTCTTT. It specifies CAISVTGGNTEAFF.

The CDR3 DNA sequence: TGTGCCAGCTCAAGATATAGCGGGGGGAATGAGCAGTTCTTC. Its translation is CASSRYSGGNEQFF. The gene calls are TRBV18 and TRBJ2-1, with 10 bases lining up with TRBD2. The CDR3 is made up of 14 amino acids. Germline V lookup: CDR1 KGHSH, CDR2 LQKENI. Trimming took 5 bases from V and 7 from J; bases not matched to a gene: 5.

In regard to this clone: This sample includes further DNA sequences coding for the same CDR3. The rearrangement links TRBV2 to TRBJ2-1, with 7 bases that match TRBD2. V was pared by 2 bases and J by 2 bases, with 3 bases of the junction left unmatched. This CDR3 spans 15 amino acids. Germline lookup yields CDR1 SNHLY and CDR2 FYNNEI. The DNA of the CDR3 is TGTGCCAGCAGTGAAACGAGCGGGACCTACAATGAGCAGTTCTTC. Translating it yields CASSETSGTYNEQFF.

CDR3 bases: TGCGCCAGCAGCCCCCCCGCAGGGACTGGAAACACCATATATTTT. Translating gives CASSPPAGTGNTIYF. The chain carries TRBV5-1 and TRBJ1-3; D might be TRBD1 (5 bases). The CDR3 consists of 15 residues. Germline CDR1 reads SGHRS; CDR2 reads YFSETQ. Trimming removed 4 bases from V and 2 bases from J, with 13 bases in between.

This sequence joins TRBV28 and TRBJ2-7; 10 positions agree with TRBD1. This CDR3 is built from 15 residues. The trim removed 6 bases at V and 0 bases at J, leaving 5 bases unmatched. CDR1 and CDR2 (germline): MDHEN, SYDVKM. CDR3 nucleotide sequence: TGTGCCAGCAGGGGGGGACAGGGGAGCTCCTACGAGCAGTACTTC. This translates into CASRGGQGSSYEQYF.

A few counts support this clone. The J gene is TRBJ1-2, the V gene TRBV14; D is uncertain. Germline V gives CDR1 SGHDN, CDR2 FVKESK. Trimming pared 4 bases from V and 3 bases from J, leaving 15 bases between. CDR3 length equals 15 residues. The CDR3 nucleotides are TGTGCCAGCAGCCCATCTTTCAGGAGGGACTATGGCTACACCTTC. Encoded protein: CASSPSFRRDYGYTF.

The chain links TRBV3-1 (or the pseudogene TRBV3-2) to TRBJ1-4; a weak D match, TRBD1 (6 bases). V dropped 1 base and J dropped 8 bases, with 14 bases sitting between them. The CDR3 has 15 residues. The germline V gene has CDR1 LGHDT and CDR2 YNNKEL (reference sequence). CDR3 sequence reads: CASSQVAGVGEKLFF. DNA of the CDR3: TGTGCCAGCAGCCAAGTTGCAGGGGTGGGGGAAAAACTGTTTTTT.

V gene TRBV7-8 combines with J gene TRBJ2-7, with 10 bases aligning to TRBD1. V gave up 2 bases and J gave up 6 bases; unmatched junction bases: 10. From germline, CDR1 is SGHVS and CDR2 FQNEAQ. The CDR3 sequence is 16 residues long. The CDR3 DNA reads TGTGCCAGCAGCTTAAGATTCGGGACAGGGGCGCCCGAGCAGTACTTC. Its protein product is CASSLRFGTGAPEQYF.

The V gene is TRBV2, the J gene TRBJ1-2, with D maybe TRBD1 (6 bases). Germline V gene sequence: CDR1 SNHLY, CDR2 FYNNEI. The CDR3 extends over 14 amino acids. V dropped 4 bases and J dropped 8 bases, with 17 bases sitting between them. The DNA of the CDR3 is TGTGCCAGCAGTGCCCGCACAGGGTCCCGAGGCTACACCTTC. Translating gives CASSARTGSRGYTF.

The genes are TRBV7-9 and TRBJ2-7, with 13 bases identical to TRBD2. V lost 5 bases, J lost 13 bases, and 11 bases stayed unmatched. CDR1 and CDR2 from the germline V gene are SEHNR and FQNEAQ (reference sequence). CDR3 length equals 14 residues. The CDR3: CASSIGTSGNRRYF. DNA of the CDR3: TGTGCCAGCAGCATCGGGACTAGCGGGAATCGGCGCTACTTC.

The chain employs TRBV2 and TRBJ2-7, with 13 positions matching TRBD2. The CDR3 has 14 amino acids. V dropped 6 bases and J dropped 5; count of bases not matched to a gene: 4. Germline loops: CDR1 SNHLY, CDR2 FYNNEI. This chain's CDR3 is CASSGLAGVDEQYF. The CDR3, as DNA: TGTGCCAGCAGCGGACTAGCGGGAGTCGACGAGCAGTACTTC. Filled out from reference TRBV2 and TRBJ2-7, the complete variable domain reads EPEVTQTPSHQVTQMGQEVILRCVPISNHLYFYWYRQILGQKVEFLVSFYNNEISEKSEIFDDQFSVERPDGSNFTLKIRSTKLEDSAMYFCASSGLAGVDEQYFGPGTRLTVT.

The rearrangement joins TRBV30 to TRBJ2-2, with 14 bases identical to TRBD2. V was clipped by 3 bases and J by 3 bases; unmatched bases: 3. This CDR3 comprises 16 residues. Germline V gives CDR1 GTSNPN, CDR2 SVGIG (reference sequence). The CDR3 sequence is CAWSGLAGGYTGELFF. The CDR3 DNA reads TGTGCCTGGAGCGGACTAGCGGGAGGATACACCGGGGAGCTGTTTTTT.